This record concerns one TCR beta chain sequence. Its antigen is unidentified. Synthesis of cDNA used 5'RACE (with 10-nucleotide random UMIs). TCRdb redid the calling of the 5' RACE reads with MiXCR, one entry per CDR3 protein. In the table there are about 62,000 distinct CDR3 sequences, under 5.5% of which are singletons. These data belong to a study of neurological immune-mediated disorders. Regarding the study as a whole: On phylogenetic grouping, the repertoires of 18 of 34 multiple sclerosis patients fell within one related-CDR3 cluster, constituting a possible signature. As far as clinical or MRI features were concerned, none was associated with the multiple sclerosis repertoire cluster.

2 million PBMCs stored at -80 C were the source of the unsorted libraries. V was clipped by 2 bases and J by 5 bases, with 10 bases between them. Germline V gene sequence: CDR1 SGHRS, CDR2 YFSETQ. This CDR3 comprises 14 residues. The gene calls are TRBV5-1 and TRBJ1-4, with D unclear. The material sequenced was PBMCs. This TCR came from a woman aged 50 to 60 with multiple sclerosis. CDR3 amino acids: CASSLSPGNEKLFF. DNA for the CDR3: TGCGCCAGCAGCTTATCGCCGGGAAATGAAAAACTGTTTTTT.